The 18 T cell receptor beta chains presented below share a single source sample, sequenced in a study of monozygotic twins with inflammatory bowel disease. Following a re-call of the 5' RACE reads, TCRdb has one entry per CDR3 protein and lacks DNA. This specimen shows over 110,000 distinct CDR3 sequences; the ten leading clones hold less than 2.5%. Material for sequencing was blood. All receptors derive from a human donor with ulcerative colitis or Crohn's disease, or a healthy co-twin of an affected twin (not recorded which).

The genes are TRBV4-3 and TRBJ1-6; TCRdb picks TRBD1, but there is no DNA to check that call. This CDR3 has 17 residues. Germline lookup yields CDR1 LGHNA and CDR2 YSLEER. The CDR3 here is CASSQDLSTGSRSPLHF.

The chain combines TRBV7-3 with TRBJ2-7; TCRdb picks TRBD1, but there is no DNA to check that call. This CDR3 is built from 13 residues. Germline CDR1 and CDR2: SGHTA and FQGTGA. The CDR3 loop reads CASSLDRWKEQYF.

J is TRBJ1-4 and V is TRBV12-3 or TRBV12-4; TCRdb names TRBD1, which stays unverified in the absence of DNA. The CDR3 is 16 residues long. CDR3: CASSPRTGWRFEKLFF.

This chain links TRBV18 with TRBJ1-1; TCRdb lists TRBD1, though no DNA is available to test this call. The CDR3 spans 15 residues. CDR1 is KGHSH, CDR2 LQKENI, per germline. This chain's CDR3 is CASSPPLAGRSEAFF.

The chain links TRBV5-1 to TRBJ2-7; TCRdb reports TRBD2, a call that lacks DNA to check it against. CDR1 and CDR2 from the germline V gene are SGHRS and YFSETQ. This CDR3 is 17 amino acids long. CDR3: CASSIGLAGDPSYEQYF.

The CDR3 reads CASSQSSKEQYF. The chain recombines TRBV4-1 with TRBJ2-7. The CDR3 loop spans 12 amino acids. Germline CDR1 reads MGHRA; CDR2 reads YSYEKL.

V and J are TRBV5-6 and TRBJ2-1; TCRdb outputs TRBD2, but without DNA this stays unchecked. CDR1 and CDR2 from the germline V gene are SGHDT and YYEEEE. The CDR3 loop spans 15 amino acids. CDR3 residues: CASSLVRLANNEQFF. The whole variable domain, filled in from reference TRBV5-6 and TRBJ2-1, reads DAGVTQSPTHLIKTRGQQVTLRCSPKSGHDTVSWYQQALGQGPQFIFQYYEEEERQRGNFPDRFSGHQFPNYSSELNVNALLLGDSALYLCASSLVRLANNEQFFGPGTRLTVL.

V usage is TRBV7-2 and J usage is TRBJ2-7; TCRdb outputs TRBD1, but without DNA this stays unchecked. The germline V gene encodes CDR1 SGHTA and CDR2 FQGNSA. The CDR3 totals 14 residues. The CDR3: CASSLSGQAYEQYF.

The chain links TRBV6-5 to TRBJ2-1; with no DNA, the TCRdb D assignment of TRBD1 cannot be verified. This CDR3 has 15 residues. Per germline, CDR1 MNHEY and CDR2 SVGAGI. CDR3 residues: CASSYSGTGANEQFF.

This chain connects TRBV6-2 or TRBV6-3 to TRBJ1-5; TCRdb selects TRBD1, and the lack of DNA leaves this call unchecked. CDR3 length: 12 residues. Germline assignment: CDR1 MNHEY and CDR2 SVGEGT. The CDR3 reads CSSGTGIVSQHF.

The rearrangement joins TRBV20-1 to TRBJ2-2; TCRdb designates TRBD1, a call that cannot be tested without DNA. The CDR3 runs 16 residues. Germline V lookup: CDR1 DFQATT, CDR2 SNEGSKA (reference sequence). CDR3 loop: CSARPPGTGNTGELFF.

The chain employs TRBV15 and TRBJ2-7; TCRdb proposes TRBD1, but this gene call is untestable without DNA. Looked up from germline, CDR1 is LNHNV and CDR2 is YYDKDF (reference sequence). The CDR3 loop spans 16 amino acids. The CDR3 sequence is CATSREGGAISYEQYF.

This sequence joins TRBV7-3 and TRBJ2-5; TCRdb gives TRBD1 as the D gene, but with no DNA this cannot be confirmed. The germline V gene has CDR1 SGHTA and CDR2 FQGTGA. This CDR3 contains 19 residues. CDR3 sequence: CASSWISGTGGTSQETQYF. Supplemented by reference TRBV7-3 and TRBJ2-5, the full variable domain reads GAGVSQTPSNKVTEKGKYVELRCDPISGHTALYWYRQSLGQGPEFLIYFQGTGAADDSGLPNDRFFAVRPEGSVSTLKIQRTERGDSAVYLCASSWISGTGGTSQETQYFGPGTRLLVL.

This sequence joins TRBV29-1 and TRBJ1-5; absent DNA, TCRdb's TRBD1 call cannot be checked. CDR3 length equals 13 residues. Germline V lookup: CDR1 SQVTM, CDR2 ANQGSEA. The chain's CDR3 is CSAADGPHQPQHF.

This chain links TRBV18 with TRBJ1-1; the D call from TCRdb, TRBD1, cannot be confirmed without DNA. Looked up from germline, CDR1 is KGHSH and CDR2 is LQKENI. This CDR3 region has 14 residues. The CDR3 sequence: CASSPLDSNTEAFF. Supplemented by reference TRBV18 and TRBJ1-1, the full variable domain reads NAGVMQNPRHLVRRRGQEARLRCSPMKGHSHVYWYRQLPEEGLKFMVYLQKENIIDESGMPKERFSAEFPKEGPSILRIQQVVRGDSAAYFCASSPLDSNTEAFFGQGTRLTVV.

This rearrangement joins TRBV11-2 to TRBJ1-3. The CDR3 has 14 residues. Per germline, CDR1 SGHAT and CDR2 FQNNGV. CDR3 sequence reads: CASSLGSSGNTIYF.

The chain combines TRBV5-1 with TRBJ2-1; TCRdb designates TRBD1, a call that cannot be tested without DNA. The CDR3 is 14 amino acids. The germline CDR1 and CDR2 sequences are SGHRS and YFSETQ. The CDR3 spells CASSYGGELNEQFF.

The genes are TRBV6-5 and TRBJ2-1; no DNA is available, so the TRBD2 call from TCRdb remains unchecked. Germline CDR1 MNHEY, CDR2 SVGAGI. The CDR3 is 14 residues long. The CDR3 here is CASSYSSWEYEQFF.